Listed below are T cell receptor beta chains from one sample, sequenced in a study of CD8 T cells in ankylosing spondylitis. TCRdb re-called the 5' RACE reads with MiXCR, one entry per CDR3 protein. The repertoire has over 30,000 distinct CDR3 sequences, 16% of them found once; the top ten carry 45%. The sequencing sample was made of blood. These receptors all come from a male donor with ankylosing spondylitis or in good health (not recorded which). Each CDR3 is given with its conserved first and last residue. The D gene is left open where the match is weak. Rows give clone size only sometimes, using once, few, many, or a class for an expanded clone.

>14|TRBJ1-5|TRBV20-1|.|.
CSAFEGTSNQPQHF
TGCAGTGCTTTCGAAGGGACTAGCAATCAGCCCCAGCATTTT
>13|TRBJ1-1|TRBV18|.|few
CASSPSLDTEAFF
TGTGCCAGCTCACCGAGTCTAGATACTGAAGCTTTCTTT
>13|TRBJ2-1|TRBV29-1|.|few
CSVIRGSYNEQFF
TGCAGCGTGATCAGGGGCTCCTACAATGAGCAGTTCTTC
>13|TRBJ1-4|TRBV7-9|.|.
CASSSLNTEKLFF
TGTGCCAGCAGCTCCCTAAATACAGAAAAACTGTTTTTT
>16|TRBJ2-1|TRBV28|.|few
CASSLVGGGTYNEQFF
TGTGCCAGCAGTTTAGTAGGAGGGGGGACCTACAATGAGCAGTTCTTC
>15|TRBJ2-2|TRBV5-5|.|.
CASSQTPTNTGELFF
TGTGCCAGCAGCCAGACCCCTACGAACACCGGGGAGCTGTTTTTT
>16|TRBJ2-3|TRBV2|TRBD2|.
CASGAGTAGRTDTQYF
TGTGCCAGCGGGGCGGGAACAGCGGGACGCACAGATACGCAGTATTTT
>17|TRBJ1-5|TRBV7-6|.|.
CASSFLSGERASQPQHF
TGTGCCAGCAGCTTCCTTTCAGGGGAACGCGCGTCTCAGCCCCAGCATTTT
>15|TRBJ2-2|TRBV25-1|TRBD1|few
CASSLGQGSTGELFF
TGTGCCAGCAGTTTGGGACAGGGATCCACCGGGGAGCTGTTTTTT
>15|TRBJ2-7|TRBV25-1|.|.
CARSEVEGAFYEQYF
TGTGCCAGAAGTGAGGTGGAGGGGGCGTTCTACGAGCAGTACTTC
>15|TRBJ2-1|TRBV7-2|TRBD2|.
CASSLVGGGNNEQFF
TGTGCCAGCAGCTTAGTTGGGGGGGGGAACAATGAGCAGTTCTTC
>11|TRBJ1-1|TRBV6-5|.|few
CASSNQIEAFF
TGTGCCAGCAGTAACCAGATTGAAGCTTTCTTT
>12|TRBJ2-1|TRBV20-1|.|few
CSARAGVNEQFF
TGCAGTGCTAGAGCAGGGGTCAATGAGCAGTTCTTC
>14|TRBJ2-3|TRBV20-1|.|.
CSARRGGPSDTQYF
TGCAGTGCTAGAAGGGGTGGCCCTTCAGATACGCAGTATTTT
>14|TRBJ1-1|TRBV7-2|.|once
CASSLAGFGSEAFF
TGTGCCAGCAGCTTAGCAGGGTTCGGCTCTGAAGCTTTCTTT
>13|TRBJ1-1|TRBV4-3|.|few
CASSQDRNEEAFF
TGCGCCAGCAGCCAAGATAGAAACGAAGAAGCTTTCTTT
>14|TRBJ2-2|TRBV12-3/TRBV12-4|.|.
CASRWGARTGELFF
TGTGCCAGCAGATGGGGGGCGCGTACCGGGGAGCTGTTTTTT
>13|TRBJ2-7|TRBV6-2/TRBV6-3|.|few
CASSSSGPREQYF
TGTGCCAGCAGTTCATCGGGACCCCGCGAGCAGTACTTC
>14|TRBJ2-5|TRBV5-5|.|few
CASSLYGGRETQYF
TGTGCCAGCAGCTTGTATGGGGGTCGGGAGACCCAGTACTTC
>15|TRBJ2-1|TRBV11-3|TRBD2|.
CASSLGLAAYNEQFF
TGTGCCAGCAGCCTGGGACTAGCCGCCTACAATGAGCAGTTCTTC
>15|TRBJ2-4|TRBV10-3|.|few
CAIRDSEIAKNIQYF
TGTGCCATCAGAGACTCAGAGATAGCCAAAAACATTCAGTACTTC
>14|TRBJ2-1|TRBV28|TRBD2|.
CATTSGGSYNEQFF
TGTGCCACCACCTCCGGGGGGTCCTACAATGAGCAGTTCTTC
>15|TRBJ2-2|TRBV12-3/TRBV12-4|.|few
CASSFTGEVTGELFF
TGTGCCAGCAGCTTCACAGGAGAAGTAACCGGGGAGCTGTTTTTT
>17|TRBJ2-1|TRBV20-1|TRBD2|many
CSARDPSGQSSYNEQFF
TGCAGTGCTAGAGATCCTAGCGGGCAGAGCTCCTACAATGAGCAGTTCTTC
>14|TRBJ2-7|TRBV4-3|.|.
CASSQGIGSYEQYF
TGCGCCAGCAGCCAAGGGATAGGCTCCTACGAGCAGTACTTC
>11|TRBJ1-1|TRBV20-1|TRBD1|few
CSGQGATEAFF
TGCAGCGGACAGGGGGCCACTGAAGCTTTCTTT
>15|TRBJ1-4|TRBV10-3|TRBD1|.
CAISPGQGPNEKLFF
TGTGCCATCAGCCCCGGACAGGGCCCTAATGAAAAACTGTTTTTT